A single sample is the source of the 32 T cell receptor beta chains below, sequenced in a study of T cells expressing NK-cell markers. TCRdb reprocessed the 5' RACE reads and stores each CDR3 protein as one record, lacking DNA. In total, the table holds almost 450,000 distinct CDR3 sequences. The sample consisted of blood T cells: a sorted CD56 or NKG2C T cell subset, CD4+ or CD8+ T cells, or bulk PBMC T cells (not recorded which). These TCRs come from a woman aged 18 to 75 in good health.

The rearrangement uses TRBV20-1 and TRBJ2-1; TCRdb lists TRBD1, though no DNA is available to test this call. The CDR3 sequence is 13 residues long. CDR1 and CDR2 from the germline V gene are DFQATT and SNEGSKA (reference sequence). CDR3 protein: CSARGTGIDEQFF.

The chain recombines TRBV20-1 with TRBJ2-1; lacking DNA, the TRBD1 call made by TCRdb goes unchecked. CDR1 is DFQATT, CDR2 SNEGSKA, per germline (reference sequence). This CDR3 has 16 amino acids. The CDR3 sequence is CSARDDSHSSYNEQFF.

The rearrangement links TRBV5-1 to TRBJ2-3; checking the TCRdb D call of TRBD1 is not possible without DNA. The germline V gene encodes CDR1 SGHRS and CDR2 YFSETQ. This CDR3 has 15 residues. The CDR3 here is CASSLEAGGPDTQYF.

The V call is TRBV13, the J call TRBJ2-3; the TRBD1 assignment by TCRdb is unverifiable without DNA. The CDR3 sequence is 15 residues long. Germline CDR1 and CDR2: PRHDT and FYEKMQ (reference sequence). CDR3 loop: CASSLEGGSTDTQYF.

The CDR3 here is CASRGPSGGSKGANTGELFF. The J gene is TRBJ2-2, the V gene TRBV5-1; TCRdb reports TRBD2, a call that lacks DNA to check it against. The CDR3 has 20 amino acids. Germline V gene data show CDR1 as SGHRS and CDR2 as YFSETQ.

V gene TRBV7-9 combines with J gene TRBJ1-2. The length of the CDR3 is 16 residues. The germline gives CDR1 SEHNR, CDR2 FQNEAQ (reference sequence). The CDR3 protein is CASSLANPGGDYGYTF.

The chain couples TRBV20-1 to TRBJ2-3; TCRdb's D call of TRBD2 is untestable without DNA. Germline loops: CDR1 DFQATT, CDR2 SNEGSKA (reference sequence). This CDR3 is built from 17 residues. This CDR3 is CSARVPRTSGRTDTQYF.

The rearrangement joins TRBV11-2 to TRBJ1-3; the TCRdb D gene call, TRBD1, has no DNA to confirm it. CDR1 SGHAT and CDR2 FQNNGV come from the germline V gene. The CDR3 is made up of 15 amino acids. CDR3 loop: CASSLVYGTGNTIYF.

This chain uses TRBV12-3 or TRBV12-4 with TRBJ1-2. This CDR3 is 13 amino acids long. CDR3 in amino acids: CASSPDGVGGYTF.

The chain recombines TRBV18 with TRBJ2-5; the D gene TCRdb calls, TRBD2, cannot be checked with no DNA. The germline V gene has CDR1 KGHSH and CDR2 LQKENI. CDR3 length: 16 residues. The CDR3 loop is CASSPTTSGGDKTQYF.

The V and J genes are TRBV11-2 and TRBJ2-3; with no DNA, the TCRdb D assignment of TRBD2 cannot be verified. CDR3 size: 15 residues. Germline CDR1 SGHAT, CDR2 FQNNGV. CDR3 region: CASSYRREFTDTQYF.

CDR3 amino acids: CASSSRSWGGAKNIQYF. J is TRBJ2-4 and V is TRBV27; TCRdb proposes TRBD2, but this gene call is untestable without DNA. CDR3 length: 17 residues. Germline-derived CDR1 and CDR2 are MNHEY and SMNVEV (reference sequence).

V is TRBV9 and J is TRBJ1-2; TCRdb's D gene call, TRBD1, goes unchecked for lack of DNA. The CDR3 covers 14 residues. Germline V gene data show CDR1 as SGDLS and CDR2 as YYNGEE. The CDR3 region is CASSVGQGNYGYTF.

The rearrangement uses TRBV20-1 and TRBJ2-5; TCRdb's D gene call, TRBD1, goes unchecked for lack of DNA. This CDR3 is built from 15 residues. Germline V CDR1 and CDR2: DFQATT, SNEGSKA (reference sequence). CDR3 loop: CSAISWGGPQETQYF.

The V and J genes are TRBV6-5 and TRBJ2-1. CDR1 MNHEY and CDR2 SVGAGI come from the germline V gene. CDR3 length: 14 amino acids. The chain's CDR3 is CASMGEDTDNEQFF.

The gene calls are TRBV5-1 and TRBJ2-7; lacking DNA, the TRBD1 call made by TCRdb goes unchecked. The CDR3 consists of 16 residues. CDR1 is SGHRS, CDR2 YFSETQ, per germline. CDR3 amino acids: CASSDRPGQGAYEQYF.

CDR3 amino acids: CASSQVAQGNTEAFF. The chain couples TRBV4-3 to TRBJ1-1. The length of the CDR3 is 15 residues. CDR1 LGHNA and CDR2 YSLEER come from the germline V gene.

The chain uses TRBV4-3 and TRBJ2-7; TCRdb picks TRBD1, but there is no DNA to check that call. The CDR3 is 14 residues long. CDR1 and CDR2 from the germline V gene are LGHNA and YSLEER. CDR3 amino acids: CASSQRQGFGEQYF.

This chain connects TRBV21-1 to TRBJ2-3. TRBV21-1 is given as a pseudogene. The CDR3 runs 13 residues. The CDR3 sequence: CASRWRSTDTQYF.

The chain links TRBV6-5 to TRBJ2-5; TCRdb proposes TRBD2, but this gene call is untestable without DNA. This CDR3 has 13 amino acids. Per germline, CDR1 MNHEY and CDR2 SVGAGI. The CDR3: CASSSVPSETQYF.

This chain links TRBV25-1 with TRBJ1-2. In germline, CDR1 is MGHDK, CDR2 SYGVNS. The CDR3 contains 12 residues. The CDR3 protein is CASSESGYGYTF.

The V gene is TRBV20-1, the J gene TRBJ2-1; the D gene TCRdb calls, TRBD1, cannot be checked with no DNA. From germline, CDR1 is DFQATT and CDR2 SNEGSKA (reference sequence). The CDR3 is 12 residues long. CDR3 region: CSARKGFGEQFF.

The chain employs TRBV7-2 and TRBJ1-3. The CDR3 is made up of 15 amino acids. Germline-derived CDR1 and CDR2 are SGHTA and FQGNSA. The CDR3 spells CASSLVGSSGNTIYF.

The chain uses TRBV7-9 and TRBJ2-1; as DNA is missing, the TRBD1 call by TCRdb cannot be tested. From germline, CDR1 is SEHNR and CDR2 FQNEAQ (reference sequence). The CDR3 loop spans 15 amino acids. The CDR3 sequence: CASSLGAGSFNEQFF.

The chain is built from TRBV5-1 and TRBJ2-2; TCRdb gives TRBD1 as the D gene, but with no DNA this cannot be confirmed. CDR3 length equals 18 residues. The germline V gene encodes CDR1 SGHRS and CDR2 YFSETQ. CDR3 sequence: CASSLVIGTAPYTGELFF.

The chain joins TRBV12-3 or TRBV12-4 to TRBJ2-5. The CDR3 is 14 amino acids. CDR3 protein: CASTTDENQETQYF.

The V and J genes are TRBV7-6 and TRBJ2-7; absent DNA, TCRdb's TRBD2 call cannot be checked. The CDR3 has 15 residues. The germline V gene encodes CDR1 SGHVS and CDR2 FNYEAQ. CDR3 residues: CASSLAGTSGYEQYF.

The V gene is TRBV19, the J gene TRBJ2-7; the D call from TCRdb, TRBD1, cannot be confirmed without DNA. The CDR3 spans 14 residues. The V gene's germline CDR1 is LNHDA and CDR2 SQIVND (reference sequence). CDR3 in amino acids: CASSRGVETYEQYF.

This rearrangement joins TRBV29-1 to TRBJ1-1; TCRdb calls TRBD1, which cannot be checked without DNA. This CDR3 comprises 12 residues. Germline V gene data show CDR1 as SQVTM and CDR2 as ANQGSEA. The CDR3 region is CSVTQGNTEAFF.

The J gene is TRBJ2-1, the V gene TRBV29-1; no DNA is available, so the TRBD2 call from TCRdb remains unchecked. CDR3 length: 13 residues. CDR1 SQVTM and CDR2 ANQGSEA come from the germline V gene. This CDR3 is CSLLAGGQNEQFF.

The rearrangement joins TRBV7-9 to TRBJ2-3. CDR1 is SEHNR and CDR2 is FQNEAQ in the germline V gene (reference sequence). The CDR3 is 14 residues long. The chain's CDR3 is CASSLGGVTDTQYF.

This rearrangement joins TRBV12-3 or TRBV12-4 to TRBJ1-2; TCRdb picks TRBD1, but there is no DNA to check that call. The CDR3 is 14 amino acids. The CDR3: CASSPLTGGSGYTF.